A selection of T cell receptor beta chains follows, all from one sample in a study of blood T cell repertoires in COVID-19. Libraries were prepared by immunoSEQ multiplex PCR; TCRdb keeps only in-frame clonotypes and omits some of them. The sample gives 140,000 or so clones, roughly 80% of which show up once; just over 9% is in the top ten. Input material: PBMCs or T cells enriched from blood (not recorded which). The origin of the receptors is a man in his fifties or sixties who had recovered from COVID-19. CDR3s include the opening cysteine and the closing phenylalanine or tryptophan. D genes are given only for firm matches. Clone size is stated in some rows and not others, as once, few, many or a class when expanded.

J,D,size,V,DNA,CDR3
TRBJ2-3,.,.,TRBV12-3/TRBV12-4,TGTGCCAGCAGCGGGACTACAGATACGCAGTATTTT,CASSGTTDTQYF
TRBJ2-7,.,once,TRBV6-5,TGTGCCAGCAGGCTAGGGCAGGGCTCCTACGAGCAGTACTTC,CASRLGQGSYEQYF
TRBJ1-3,TRBD1,.,TRBV11-1,TGTGCCAGCAGCTTGGACAGGAACTCTGGAAACACCATATATTTT,CASSLDRNSGNTIYF
TRBJ2-6,.,.,TRBV4-3,TGCGCCAGCAGCCAGGTCACAGGGTTCGGGGCCAACGTCCTGACTTTC,CASSQVTGFGANVLTF
TRBJ1-1,.,.,TRBV6-5,TGTGCCAGCAGTTACGCGGGGGTTACTGAAGCTTTCTTT,CASSYAGVTEAFF
TRBJ1-2,TRBD1,.,TRBV7-2,TGTGCCAGCAACCCCGTGACAGGGTCAGATGGCTACACCTTC,CASNPVTGSDGYTF
TRBJ2-7,TRBD2,.,TRBV4-3,TGCGCCAGCAGCCTGGTGGCCGGGGGGTTTTCCTACGAGCAGTACTTC,CASSLVAGGFSYEQYF
TRBJ2-5,.,.,TRBV9,TGTGCCAGCAGCGCCGACGGAGGGGTAGAGACCCAGTACTTC,CASSADGGVETQYF
TRBJ1-6,TRBD1,.,TRBV7-2,TGTGCCAGCAGCTTAGGTTCATGGGGACAGGGGTATTCACCCCTCCACTTT,CASSLGSWGQGYSPLHF
TRBJ1-2,.,.,TRBV18,TGTGCCAGCTCACCTGACAGTTTCTCTAACTATGGCTACACCTTC,CASSPDSFSNYGYTF
TRBJ1-1,.,once,TRBV3-1/TRBV3-2,TGTGCCAGCAGCCAAGGCCCTCGGGGAGTAGGCACTGAAGCTTTCTTT,CASSQGPRGVGTEAFF
TRBJ1-4,TRBD1,.,TRBV5-4,TGTGCCAGCAGCTTGTGGGGACAGGGGGCCGGAAAACTGTTTTTT,CASSLWGQGAGKLFF
TRBJ1-2,TRBD1,.,TRBV5-6,TGTGCCAGCAGTAGGACAGGGGTTGGCTACACCTTC,CASSRTGVGYTF
TRBJ2-7,TRBD2,.,TRBV7-9,TGTGCCAGCAGCTTAGAGTGGGACTATGAAGAGCAGTACTTC,CASSLEWDYEEQYF
TRBJ2-3,.,few,TRBV15,TGTGCCACCAGCCCAAGATTTTCGGCAGATACGCAGTATTTT,CATSPRFSADTQYF
TRBJ2-6,.,.,TRBV25-1,TGTGCCAGCAGTGACAGCTCTGGGGCCAACGTCCTGACTTTC,CASSDSSGANVLTF
TRBJ2-5,TRBD1,.,TRBV5-4,TGTGCCAGCAGCCACGACAGGGTTGAGACCCAGTACTTC,CASSHDRVETQYF
TRBJ2-2,.,.,TRBV29-1,TGCAGCGTTGAAGATCCCCGGGTTCGAACCGGGGAGCTGTTTTTT,CSVEDPRVRTGELFF
TRBJ2-5,.,.,TRBV11-2,TGTGCCAGCAGCTTAGAAGTGACAGGCGATGAGACCCAGTACTTC,CASSLEVTGDETQYF
TRBJ1-3,TRBD1,.,TRBV19,TGTGCCAGTAGGGACAGGGAACAATCCGGATCTGGAAACACCATATATTTT,CASRDREQSGSGNTIYF
TRBJ2-3,.,.,TRBV19,TGTGCCAGTAAAGCCCAGGGTGGTTCAGCAGATACGCAGTATTTT,CASKAQGGSADTQYF
TRBJ2-7,TRBD2,.,TRBV7-2,TGTGCCAGCAGCGGCGCTAGCGGGGGGAAAATTTACGAGCAGTACTTC,CASSGASGGKIYEQYF
TRBJ1-5,.,.,TRBV6-6,TGTGCCAGCAGTTACACGGGGGAGATTAGGAATCAGCCCCAGCATTTT,CASSYTGEIRNQPQHF
TRBJ2-2,TRBD1,.,TRBV28,TGTGCCAGCAGGCGCCAGACAGGGGTAGGCACCGGGGAGCTGTTTTTT,CASRRQTGVGTGELFF
TRBJ2-4,.,.,TRBV30,TGTGCCTGGAGTACAACAGGGTATAGAGGCATTCAGTACTTC,CAWSTTGYRGIQYF
TRBJ2-7,TRBD2,.,TRBV7-6,TGTGCCAGCAGCTCCGGGGAGGGGTTCTACGAGCAGTACTTC,CASSSGEGFYEQYF
TRBJ2-3,.,.,TRBV6-5,TGTGCCAGCAGTTATGTGACAGGGAGGACAGATACGCAGTATTTT,CASSYVTGRTDTQYF
TRBJ2-1,TRBD2,.,TRBV7-9,TGTGCCAGCAGCTTAAGCCATGGGTACGGGACTAGCGGCTACAATGAGCAGTTCTTC,CASSLSHGYGTSGYNEQFF
TRBJ1-6,TRBD1,once,TRBV18,TGTGCCAGCTCACCCAAGTTGGGACAGGAGTCCCTCCACTTT,CASSPKLGQESLHF
TRBJ2-7,TRBD1,.,TRBV7-9,TGTGCCAGCAGCTCCGGACAGGGGAGGGAGCAGTACTTC,CASSSGQGREQYF
TRBJ2-1,TRBD2,few,TRBV10-3,TGTGCCATCAGTGGGCCCACTAGCGGGGGCTCCGCTAGGGGTGAGCAGTTCTTC,CAISGPTSGGSARGEQFF
TRBJ2-1,.,.,TRBV6-2/TRBV6-3,TGTGCCAGCAGCCACGCAAGGGGCGAGCAGTTCTTC,CASSHARGEQFF
TRBJ2-7,.,once,TRBV5-6,TGTGCCAGCAGCCCGAACAGGGGACTCCAGTTTACCGAGCAGTACTTC,CASSPNRGLQFTEQYF
TRBJ1-6,TRBD1,.,TRBV25-1,TGTGCCAGCAGAGAGACAGGGGCAGATTCACCCCTCCACTTT,CASRETGADSPLHF
TRBJ1-4,TRBD1,.,TRBV15,TGTGCCACCAGCAGAGCAATAGGGGACAGAGCTCGCGAAAAACTGTTTTTT,CATSRAIGDRAREKLFF
TRBJ2-4,TRBD2,.,TRBV29-1,TGCAGCGTACTCAGACTAGCGGGGAATCTAAACATTCAGTACTTC,CSVLRLAGNLNIQYF
TRBJ2-7,TRBD1,.,TRBV27,TGTGCCAGCAGTTCGACAGGGCGTGACGAGCAGTACTTC,CASSSTGRDEQYF
TRBJ2-2,TRBD1,.,TRBV7-3,TGTGCCAGCAGCTTAACCGGGACAGGGGGAAAGGAAGGGGAGCTGTTTTTT,CASSLTGTGGKEGELFF
TRBJ1-4,.,.,TRBV5-1,TGCGCCAGCAGCTTGGGCAGGGCGGGAGAAAAACTGTTTTTT,CASSLGRAGEKLFF
TRBJ2-3,TRBD2,.,TRBV29-1,TGCAGCGGAGGACTAGCGGGGGGAGATACGCAGTATTTT,CSGGLAGGDTQYF
TRBJ2-5,.,.,TRBV6-5,TGTGCCAGCGCTAGTAAAGCGGAGACCCAGTACTTC,CASASKAETQYF
TRBJ2-4,.,.,TRBV20-1,TGCAGTGCTAGTCCACACCCCATAGCCAAAAACATTCAGTACTTC,CSASPHPIAKNIQYF